A selection of T cell receptor beta chains follows, all from one sample in a study of technical replicates of blood from a few donors. Libraries were prepared by immunoSEQ multiplex PCR; TCRdb keeps only in-frame clonotypes and omits some of them. Of about 84,000 clones detected, less than 98% appear once; the ten largest clones hold about 0.19%. The sample comprised T cells isolated from PBMCs. Receptor source: a human donor in good health. Both conserved end residues are part of each CDR3. D genes are given only for firm matches. Clone size is given for some rows only: seen once, a few or many times, or a class if the clone is expanded.

clone_size j_call v_call d_call cdr3_nt cdr3_aa
NA TRBJ1-2 TRBV9 NA TGTGCCAGCAGCGGTTCCGGGATTAACTATGGCTACACCTTC CASSGSGINYGYTF
NA TRBJ2-5 TRBV18 TRBD2 TGTGCCAGTTCCACTAGCGGGGGTCCAGAGACCCAGTACTTC CASSTSGGPETQYF
NA TRBJ1-1 TRBV7-3 NA TGTGCCAGCAGCCCTCAGGCCCACACTGAAGCTTTCTTT CASSPQAHTEAFF
few TRBJ1-2 TRBV5-6 NA TGTGCCAGCAGCTTGGCCGGGAAAGTCATGGGCTATGGCTACACCTTC CASSLAGKVMGYGYTF
NA TRBJ2-1 TRBV6-4 TRBD1 TGTGCCAGCAGTGACGAGGGGGCCTCCTACAATGAGCAGTTCTTC CASSDEGASYNEQFF
few TRBJ2-5 TRBV9 NA TGTGCCAGCAGCTCACTCGAAAAAGAGACCCAGTACTTC CASSSLEKETQYF
NA TRBJ2-1 TRBV19 NA TGTGCCAGTAGTATACGGACATCCCAAAGCTCCTACAATGAGCAGTTCTTC CASSIRTSQSSYNEQFF
NA TRBJ1-3 TRBV10-1 NA TGCGCCAGCGGCCCCGGGTTCTCTGGAAACACCATATATTTT CASGPGFSGNTIYF
NA TRBJ2-2 TRBV5-4 TRBD2 TGTGCCAGCAGCAAGGGACTAGCGGGAGACACCGGGGAGCTGTTTTTT CASSKGLAGDTGELFF
once TRBJ2-1 TRBV9 NA TGTGCCAGCAGCGTTTCCGGGCGGGAATACTACAATGAGCAGTTCTTC CASSVSGREYYNEQFF
NA TRBJ2-1 TRBV6-6 NA TGTGCCAGCAGTGGACGGGAGTACTCCTACAATGAGCAGTTCTTC CASSGREYSYNEQFF
NA TRBJ2-6 TRBV7-6 NA TGTGCCAGCAGCTTAGAGGGGGTCTCTGGGGCCAACGTCCTGACTTTC CASSLEGVSGANVLTF
NA TRBJ2-5 TRBV4-1 TRBD2 TGCGCCAGCAGCCAAGTAGGACTAGCGAGGGAGACCCAGTACTTC CASSQVGLARETQYF
NA TRBJ1-4 TRBV2 TRBD1 TGTGCCAGCAGTTCGGACAGGCAGAATGAAAAACTGTTTTTT CASSSDRQNEKLFF
NA TRBJ2-5 TRBV6-5 TRBD1 TGTGCCAGCAGTTACAGTGGTCGGACAGGGGGAGAGACCCAGTACTTC CASSYSGRTGGETQYF
NA TRBJ2-2 TRBV6-6 NA TGTGCCAGCACGGGGGTCCGGACAGGGGAGCTGTTTTTT CASTGVRTGELFF
NA TRBJ2-4 TRBV12-5 TRBD1 TGTGCTAGTGGTTTGGACAGGGGTACCATTCAGTACTTC CASGLDRGTIQYF
NA TRBJ2-3 TRBV5-1 TRBD2 TGCGCCAGCAGCTGGCCCGGTACTAGCGGGAGTGGGGATACGCAGTATTTT CASSWPGTSGSGDTQYF
NA TRBJ1-1 TRBV4-1 NA TGCGCCAGCAGCCAAGGCCTCCTAGTAAAAGTGAACACTGAAGCTTTCTTT CASSQGLLVKVNTEAFF
NA TRBJ2-1 TRBV4-1 TRBD2 TGCGCCAGCAGCCAAGATCGGACTAGCGGGCGCTCCTACAATGAGCAGTTCTTC CASSQDRTSGRSYNEQFF
NA TRBJ2-5 TRBV28 NA TGTGCCAGCAGCCCCGAGGGGGTGCGTGAGACCCAGTACTTC CASSPEGVRETQYF
NA TRBJ2-7 TRBV10-3 NA TGTGCCATCAAAGGAGGGGTGGTCCGCGAGCAGTACTTC CAIKGGVVREQYF
NA TRBJ2-5 TRBV13 TRBD2 TGTGCCAGCAGCTACCTCGGGACTAGCGTTTCGACCCAGTACTTC CASSYLGTSVSTQYF
NA TRBJ1-5 TRBV2 NA TGTGCCAGCAGTCCCCGGTTAGGGGGTGGCAATCAGCCCCAGCATTTT CASSPRLGGGNQPQHF
NA TRBJ1-1 TRBV7-9 NA TGTGCCAGCAGCTTCCAGGGGATCGACACTGAAGCTTTCTTT CASSFQGIDTEAFF
NA TRBJ2-1 TRBV7-8 NA TGTGCCAGCAGCTTAGCAGGGGGGGAGGCAGACAATGAGCAGTTCTTC CASSLAGGEADNEQFF
NA TRBJ2-1 TRBV7-6 TRBD2 TGTGCCAGCAGCATCCAGCGGGGGGCTGGCAATGAGCAGTTCTTC CASSIQRGAGNEQFF
NA TRBJ1-5 TRBV27 TRBD1 TGTGCCCGCGACAGGGGCAATCAGCCCCAGCATTTT CARDRGNQPQHF
NA TRBJ2-7 TRBV5-1 NA TGCGCCAGCAGCTTGGAATCAGGGGTCGTCGACGAGCAGTACTTC CASSLESGVVDEQYF
NA TRBJ2-5 TRBV29-1 NA TGCAGCACCGGGGGCGGGGACTACCAAGACTTC CSTGGGDYQDF
NA TRBJ2-7 TRBV5-4 TRBD1 TGTGCCAGCAGCTGGTCGACAGGGGGCTACGAGCAGTACTTC CASSWSTGGYEQYF
NA TRBJ1-2 TRBV2 TRBD1 TGTGCCAGCAGTGGGGTACAGGGGAGCGGCTATGGCTACACCTTC CASSGVQGSGYGYTF
NA TRBJ1-2 TRBV27 NA TGTGCCAGCAATCCGAACCTACAGGGACCATTCTATGGCTACACCTTC CASNPNLQGPFYGYTF
NA TRBJ1-3 TRBV7-2 NA TGTGCCAGCAGCTTAGAAAAAGGGGCAGGAAACACCATATATTTT CASSLEKGAGNTIYF
few TRBJ1-1 TRBV29-1 NA TGCAGCGTTGATAAGAACACTGAAGCTTTCTTT CSVDKNTEAFF
NA TRBJ1-1 TRBV28 NA TGTGCCGCTGGGGGGTACGAAGACATGAACACTGAAGCTTTCTTT CAAGGYEDMNTEAFF
NA TRBJ2-7 TRBV7-2 NA TGTGCCAGCAGCCAGGGCGGTAAGACCTCCTACGAGCAGTACTTC CASSQGGKTSYEQYF
once TRBJ1-5 TRBV6-6 TRBD1 TGTGCCAGCAGAAACGACAGGGTAGCATTTCAGCCCCAGCATTTT CASRNDRVAFQPQHF
NA TRBJ1-2 TRBV5-4 NA TGTGCCAGCAGCTACAGGACCGGGGGCTACACCTTC CASSYRTGGYTF
NA TRBJ2-1 TRBV6-5 NA TGTGCCAGCAGTTACTTAGGTGGAGGAAATGAGCAGTTCTTC CASSYLGGGNEQFF
NA TRBJ1-6 TRBV28 NA TGTGCCAGCCTTGGACAGAACCGATATAATTCACCCCTCCACTTT CASLGQNRYNSPLHF
NA TRBJ1-1 TRBV19 NA TGTGCCAGTAGTATTCCGGGGGGGATGAACACTGAAGCTTTCTTT CASSIPGGMNTEAFF
NA TRBJ2-2 TRBV7-8 NA TGTGCCAGCAGCTTAGAGTTCTCGGGGGGCGGGACCGGGGAGCTGTTTTTT CASSLEFSGGGTGELFF
NA TRBJ1-1 TRBV10-3 NA TGTGCCATCAGGCCTACAGGTGACAACACTGAAGCTTTCTTT CAIRPTGDNTEAFF
once TRBJ2-3 TRBV7-6 TRBD2 TGTGCCAGCAGCTTAGTCAGTAGCGGGGACCTGAATACGCAGTATTTT CASSLVSSGDLNTQYF
NA TRBJ2-2 TRBV5-6 TRBD1 TGTGCCAGCAGCTTGTTAAGTACAGGGGGGCCTGGCGGGGAGCTGTTTTTT CASSLLSTGGPGGELFF
NA TRBJ2-7 TRBV2 NA TGTGCCAGCAGTGCGGAAGACAGAGGTTCCTTATACGAGCAGTACTTC CASSAEDRGSLYEQYF
NA TRBJ2-2 TRBV5-1 NA TGCGCCAGCAGCTTTTCGGGAGCGGCCCCGAACACCGGGGAGCTGTTTTTT CASSFSGAAPNTGELFF
once TRBJ1-1 TRBV28 NA TGTGCCAGCAGTCCCCAAACAGGGCTGGGGAACACTGAAGCTTTCTTT CASSPQTGLGNTEAFF
NA TRBJ2-1 TRBV6-6 TRBD1 TGTGCCAGCAGTTCCCCGGGACAGGGGGAAAATGAGCAGTTCTTC CASSSPGQGENEQFF
NA TRBJ2-7 TRBV28 NA TGTGCCAGCAGTTTTCGGGACAGGGGAGCGGGAGGAACCTACGAGCAGTACTTC CASSFRDRGAGGTYEQYF